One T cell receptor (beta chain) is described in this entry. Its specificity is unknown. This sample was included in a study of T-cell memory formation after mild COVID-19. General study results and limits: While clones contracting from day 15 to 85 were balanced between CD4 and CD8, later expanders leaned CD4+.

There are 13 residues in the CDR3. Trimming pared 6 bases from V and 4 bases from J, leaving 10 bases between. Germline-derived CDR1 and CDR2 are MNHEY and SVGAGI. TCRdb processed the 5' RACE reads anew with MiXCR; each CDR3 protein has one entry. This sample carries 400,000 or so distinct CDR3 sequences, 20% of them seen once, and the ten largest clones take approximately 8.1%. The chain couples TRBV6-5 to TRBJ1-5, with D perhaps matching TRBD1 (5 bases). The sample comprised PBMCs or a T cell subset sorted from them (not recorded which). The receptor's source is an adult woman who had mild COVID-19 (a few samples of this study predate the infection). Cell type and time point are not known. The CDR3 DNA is TGTGCCAGCAGAATGACAGAGAATCAGCCCCAGCATTTT. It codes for CASRMTENQPQHF.